This entry concerns a single TCR beta chain. The sample carries other DNA sequences with the same CDR3. These data come from a study of blood T cell repertoires in COVID-19. Study-wide context: The United States, Italy and Spain provided the acute and convalescent COVID-19 samples. T cells, B-cell-depleted T cells, or PBMCs provided the cDNA or gDNA that served as material.

Per the authors' pipeline: The assay estimated nucleated cells by amplifying reference gene primers. The protocol was immunoSEQ multiplex PCR, while the TCRdb copy is restricted to in-frame clones and leaves out a portion. V and J calls plus clone size are reproduced from that table; the DNA served to infer D and trimming. The repertoire consists of 150,000 to 200,000 clones, with approximately 85% occurring once and the leading ten covering just under 8.5%. Looked up from germline, CDR1 is LNHDA and CDR2 is SQIVND (reference sequence). V gave up 5 bases and J gave up 0 bases; unmatched junction bases: 0. This CDR3 comprises 14 residues.

Sequenced input: peripheral blood. The TCR sequence derives from a woman aged 60-75 years with acute or convalescent COVID-19. V is TRBV19 and J is TRBJ1-5; 8 bases agree with TRBD1. CDR3 in DNA: TGTGCCAGTAGTGGACAGGGTAGCAATCAGCCCCAGCATTTT. The encoded protein is CASSGQGSNQPQHF.